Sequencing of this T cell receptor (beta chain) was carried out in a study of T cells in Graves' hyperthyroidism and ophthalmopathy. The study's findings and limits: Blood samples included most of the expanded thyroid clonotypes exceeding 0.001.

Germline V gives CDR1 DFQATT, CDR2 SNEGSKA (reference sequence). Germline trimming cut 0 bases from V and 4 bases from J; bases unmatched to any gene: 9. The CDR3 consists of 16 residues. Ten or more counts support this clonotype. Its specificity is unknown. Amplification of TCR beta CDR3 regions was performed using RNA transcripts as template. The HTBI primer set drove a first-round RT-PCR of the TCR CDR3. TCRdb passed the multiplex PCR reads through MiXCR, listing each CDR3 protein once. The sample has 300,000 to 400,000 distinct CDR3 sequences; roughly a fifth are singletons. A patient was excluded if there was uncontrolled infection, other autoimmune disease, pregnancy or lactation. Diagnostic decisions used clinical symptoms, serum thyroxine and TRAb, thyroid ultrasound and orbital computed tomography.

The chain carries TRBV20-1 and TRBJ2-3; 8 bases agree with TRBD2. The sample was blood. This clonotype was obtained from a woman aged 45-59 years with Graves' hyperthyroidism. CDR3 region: CSARDLLRAGADTQYF. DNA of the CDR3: TGCAGTGCTAGAGATCTATTGAGAGCGGGAGCAGATACGCAGTATTTT.